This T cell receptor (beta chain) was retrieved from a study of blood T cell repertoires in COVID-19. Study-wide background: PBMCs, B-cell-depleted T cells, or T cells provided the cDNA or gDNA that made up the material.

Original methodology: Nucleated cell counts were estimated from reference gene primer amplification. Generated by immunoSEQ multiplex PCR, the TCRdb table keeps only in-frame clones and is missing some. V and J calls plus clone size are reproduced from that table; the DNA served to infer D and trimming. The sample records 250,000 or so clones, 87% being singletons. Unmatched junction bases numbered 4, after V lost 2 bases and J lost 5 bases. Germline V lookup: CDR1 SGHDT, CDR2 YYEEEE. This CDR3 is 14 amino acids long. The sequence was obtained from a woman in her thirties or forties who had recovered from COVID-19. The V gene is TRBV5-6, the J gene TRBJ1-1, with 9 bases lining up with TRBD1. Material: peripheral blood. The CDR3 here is CASSFGTGRTEAFF. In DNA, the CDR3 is TGTGCCAGCAGCTTTGGGACAGGGAGGACTGAAGCTTTCTTT. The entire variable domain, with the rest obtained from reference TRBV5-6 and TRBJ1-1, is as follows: DAGVTQSPTHLIKTRGQQVTLRCSPKSGHDTVSWYQQALGQGPQFIFQYYEEEERQRGNFPDRFSGHQFPNYSSELNVNALLLGDSALYLCASSFGTGRTEAFFGQGTRLTVV.